These 16 T cell receptor beta chains originate from one sample sequenced in a study of cytomegalovirus exposure and HLA in healthy donors. PCR employed 60 Vbeta and 13 Jbeta primers. Sequencing was performed with immunoSEQ multiplex PCR; in TCRdb, only in-frame clones are kept and a portion is missing. This sample has 120,000 or so clones; 80% occur once, and the top ten carry less than 2.5%. The sequencing input was PBMCs. The source of these receptors is a man between 25 and 39 years old in good health and CMV-seronegative.

V usage is TRBV5-1 and J usage is TRBJ2-7; 12 nucleotides match TRBD1. V was clipped by 0 bases and J by 7 bases; unmatched bases: 5. The CDR3 has 15 residues. CDR1 is SGHRS and CDR2 is YFSETQ in the germline V gene. The CDR3 coding sequence is TGCGCCAGCAGCTTGGGGGGACAGGGGGCAGGAGAGCAGTACTTC. Amino acids: CASSLGGQGAGEQYF. The whole variable domain, remainder taken from reference TRBV5-1 and TRBJ2-7, is KAGVTQTPRYLIKTRGQQVTLSCSPISGHRSVSWYQQTPGQGLQFLFEYFSETQRNKGNFPGRFSGRQFSNSRSEMNVSTLELGDSALYLCASSLGGQGAGEQYFGPGTRLTVT.

The chain links TRBV28 to TRBJ2-7, with D possibly matching TRBD2 (6 bases). This CDR3 is built from 13 residues. CDR1 MDHEN and CDR2 SYDVKM come from the germline V gene. V was shortened by 4 bases and J by 2 bases, with 9 bases between the two germline ends. The CDR3 is CASSSWRAYEQYF. CDR3 in DNA: TGTGCCAGCAGTTCCTGGAGGGCCTACGAGCAGTACTTC.

The genes are TRBV11-2 and TRBJ2-3; a weak D match, TRBD2 (5 bases). V shed 5 bases and J shed 6 bases, with 18 bases lying between them. The CDR3 totals 15 residues. CDR1 SGHAT and CDR2 FQNNGV come from the germline V gene. CDR3 coding DNA: TGTGCCAGCAGCGGACGGCCACCGGGAACGGATACGCAGTATTTT. Protein sequence: CASSGRPPGTDTQYF.

J is TRBJ1-1 and V is TRBV4-1; D is possibly TRBD1 (6 bases). The V gene lost 6 bases and the J gene lost 1 base, with 9 bases spanning the gap. In germline, CDR1 is MGHRA, CDR2 YSYEKL. This CDR3 spans 13 amino acids. CDR3 DNA: TGCGCCAGCAGATGGGGGCCGAACACTGAAGCTTTCTTT. As protein: CASRWGPNTEAFF.

The chain recombines TRBV9 with TRBJ2-7, with 10 bases aligning to TRBD1. Germline V gene data show CDR1 as SGDLS and CDR2 as YYNGEE. After removal of 3 bases from V and 7 bases from J, the junction contained 7 bases not matched to a gene. The CDR3 has 14 residues. The CDR3 loop is CASSAGTGVGEQYF. CDR3 nucleotides: TGTGCCAGCAGCGCCGGGACAGGGGTCGGGGAGCAGTACTTC.

The chain joins TRBV2 to TRBJ2-7; D remains unclear. The CDR3 contains 12 residues. Germline loops: CDR1 SNHLY, CDR2 FYNNEI. Trimming took 6 bases from V and 6 from J, leaving 12 bases between them. The CDR3 reads CASSPYSREQYF. CDR3 nucleotides: TGTGCCAGCAGCCCCTATTCACGCGAGCAGTACTTC. The full variable domain, in which reference TRBV2 and TRBJ2-7 provide the parts outside the CDR3, is EPEVTQTPSHQVTQMGQEVILRCVPISNHLYFYWYRQILGQKVEFLVSFYNNEISEKSEIFDDQFSVERPDGSNFTLKIRSTKLEDSAMYFCASSPYSREQYFGPGTRLTVT.

This clone was seen only a few times. The rearrangement joins TRBV13 to TRBJ2-5, with a possible D match to TRBD2 (5 bases). The CDR3 covers 16 residues. Trimming pared 6 bases from V and 2 bases from J, leaving 19 bases between. From germline, CDR1 is PRHDT and CDR2 FYEKMQ (reference sequence). The CDR3, as DNA: TGTGCCAGCAGATATGGAGGTGGAAGTCGACAAGAGACCCAGTACTTC. Encoded protein: CASRYGGGSRQETQYF.

The V call is TRBV12-5, the J call TRBJ1-2, with TRBD1 as a possible D gene (6 bases). The V gene lost 0 bases and the J gene lost 0 bases, with 14 bases spanning the gap. Germline V CDR1 and CDR2: LGHNT, FRNRAP. The CDR3 length is 17 residues. DNA of the CDR3: TGTGCTAGTGGTTTGGTAACCGGCAGGGGTACTAACTATGGCTACACCTTC. Its translation is CASGLVTGRGTNYGYTF.

The genes are TRBV18 and TRBJ2-2; weak D call: TRBD2 (5 bases). The ends were cut back, 2 bases at V and 5 bases at J, with 12 bases in the middle. This CDR3 contains 15 residues. Germline values: CDR1 KGHSH, CDR2 LQKENI. The chain's CDR3 is CASSPEGPRTGELFF. CDR3 nucleotide sequence: TGTGCCAGCTCACCAGAGGGTCCGAGGACCGGGGAGCTGTTTTTT.

V and J are TRBV15 and TRBJ1-3, with D maybe TRBD1 (5 bases). Germline values: CDR1 LNHNV, CDR2 YYDKDF (reference sequence). The CDR3 is 15 residues long. V lost 0 bases and J lost 5, with 11 bases in between. The CDR3 coding sequence is TGTGCCACCAGCAGAGATTTCGACAGCCGAAACACCATATATTTT. This gives the protein CATSRDFDSRNTIYF.

The chain links TRBV28 to TRBJ2-7; possible D gene TRBD2, 6 bases. Trimming cost V 6 bases and J 9 bases, with 21 bases left between them. CDR1 and CDR2 from the germline V gene are MDHEN and SYDVKM. The CDR3 extends over 14 amino acids. CDR3: CASSSPPGLQGQYF. Written as DNA, the CDR3 is TGTGCCAGCAGCTCCCCTCCGGGACTCCAGGGGCAGTACTTC.

This chain links TRBV28 with TRBJ1-5; D gene uncertain. With 6 bases removed from V and 3 bases from J, the gap between germline ends came to 6 bases. Germline V gene sequence: CDR1 MDHEN, CDR2 SYDVKM. The CDR3 has 12 amino acids. The CDR3, as DNA: TGTGCCAGCAGCGACTTCAATCAGCCCCAGCATTTT. Translating it yields CASSDFNQPQHF.

Note on this clone: An end of the junction does not agree with germline; a read error may underlie this. The chain links TRBV28 to TRBJ1-1, with 9 bases matching TRBD1. This CDR3 is built from 15 residues. CDR1 is MDHEN and CDR2 is SYDVKM in the germline V gene. The CDR3 here is CAGSLGDRVLAEAFF. CDR3 sequence (DNA): TGTGCCGGCAGTTTAGGGGACAGGGTTCTCGCTGAAGCTTTCTTT.

The chain's CDR3 is CASSTRGGDTQYF. In nucleotides, the CDR3 is TGTGCCAGCAGTACCCGAGGAGGGGATACGCAGTATTTT. The V call is TRBV6-5, the J call TRBJ2-3; D may be TRBD2 (6 bases). The CDR3 has 13 amino acids. Trimming took 5 bases from V and 6 from J, leaving 12 bases between them. Germline assignment: CDR1 MNHEY and CDR2 SVGAGI.

The V and J genes are TRBV7-2 and TRBJ2-3; 7 bases fit TRBD1. The CDR3 runs 13 residues. V lost 6 bases to trimming and J lost 8 bases; unmatched junction nucleotides: 8. CDR1 is SGHTA and CDR2 is FQGNSA in the germline V gene. The CDR3 reads CASRTGVSGTQYF. CDR3 nucleotide sequence: TGTGCCAGCAGAACAGGGGTGTCGGGTACGCAGTATTTT. The full variable domain, its missing parts supplied by reference TRBV7-2 and TRBJ2-3, is GAGVSQSPSNKVTEKGKDVELRCDPISGHTALYWYRQSLGQGLEFLIYFQGNSAPDKSGLPSDRFSAERTGGSVSTLTIQRTQQEDSAVYLCASRTGVSGTQYFGPGTRLTVL.

The chain joins TRBV4-1 to TRBJ1-2, with TRBD1 matching 7 bases. This CDR3 is 15 amino acids long. The J segment lost 2 bases and the V segment lost 3 bases, leaving 6 bases of the junction unmatched. Germline CDR1 and CDR2: MGHRA and YSYEKL. CDR3 sequence (DNA): TGCGCCAGCAGCCACCTCCGGGACAGAAACTATGGCTACACCTTC. Translating gives CASSHLRDRNYGYTF.